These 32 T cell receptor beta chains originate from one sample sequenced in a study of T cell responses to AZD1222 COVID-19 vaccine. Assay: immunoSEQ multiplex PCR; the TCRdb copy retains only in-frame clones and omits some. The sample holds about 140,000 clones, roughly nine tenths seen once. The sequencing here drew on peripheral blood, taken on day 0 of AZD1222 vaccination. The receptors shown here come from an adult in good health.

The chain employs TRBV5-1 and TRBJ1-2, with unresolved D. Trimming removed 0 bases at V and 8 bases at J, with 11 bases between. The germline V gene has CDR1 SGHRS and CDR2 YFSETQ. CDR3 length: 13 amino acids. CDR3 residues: CASSLGSNEGYTF. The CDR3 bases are TGCGCCAGCAGCTTGGGCTCAAATGAAGGCTACACCTTC.

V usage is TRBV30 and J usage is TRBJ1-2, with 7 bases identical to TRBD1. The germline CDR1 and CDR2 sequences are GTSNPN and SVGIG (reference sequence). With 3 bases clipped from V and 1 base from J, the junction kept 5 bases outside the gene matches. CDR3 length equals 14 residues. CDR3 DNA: TGTGCCTGGAGGGGGGACAGTTTTAACTATGGCTACACCTTC. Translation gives CAWRGDSFNYGYTF.

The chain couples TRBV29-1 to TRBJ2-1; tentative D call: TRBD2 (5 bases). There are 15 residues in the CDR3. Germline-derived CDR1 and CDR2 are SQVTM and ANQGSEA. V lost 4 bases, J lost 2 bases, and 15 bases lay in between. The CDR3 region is CSVGRRAATYNEQFF. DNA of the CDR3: TGCAGCGTTGGCCGTCGAGCGGCTACCTACAATGAGCAGTTCTTC.

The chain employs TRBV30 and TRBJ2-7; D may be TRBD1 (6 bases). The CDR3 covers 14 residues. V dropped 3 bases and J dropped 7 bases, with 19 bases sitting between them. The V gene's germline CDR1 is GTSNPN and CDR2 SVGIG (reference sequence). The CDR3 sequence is CAWRNTGTYLEQYF. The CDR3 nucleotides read TGTGCCTGGAGGAACACCGGGACATATTTAGAGCAGTACTTC.

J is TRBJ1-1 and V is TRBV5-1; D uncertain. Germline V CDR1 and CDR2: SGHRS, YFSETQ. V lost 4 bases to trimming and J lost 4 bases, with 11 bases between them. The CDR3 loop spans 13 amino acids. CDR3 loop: CASSRTGGTEAFF. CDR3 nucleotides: TGCGCCAGCAGCCGTACGGGCGGCACTGAAGCTTTCTTT.

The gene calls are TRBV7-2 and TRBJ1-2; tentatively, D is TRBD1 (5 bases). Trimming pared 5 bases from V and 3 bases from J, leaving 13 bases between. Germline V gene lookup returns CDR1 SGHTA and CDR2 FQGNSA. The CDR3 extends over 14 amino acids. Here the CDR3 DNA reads TGTGCCAGCAGCGCCGTGGGGGGTGACTATGGCTACACCTTC. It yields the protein CASSAVGGDYGYTF.

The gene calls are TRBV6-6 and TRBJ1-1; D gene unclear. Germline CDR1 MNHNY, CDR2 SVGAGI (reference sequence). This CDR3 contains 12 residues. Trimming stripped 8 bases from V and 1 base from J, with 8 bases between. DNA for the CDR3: TGTGCCAGCGGAGCTGGGAACACTGAAGCTTTCTTT. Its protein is CASGAGNTEAFF.

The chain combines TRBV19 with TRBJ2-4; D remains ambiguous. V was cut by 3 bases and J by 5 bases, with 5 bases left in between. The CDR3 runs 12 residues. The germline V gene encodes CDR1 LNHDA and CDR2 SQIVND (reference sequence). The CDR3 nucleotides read TGTGCCAGTAGTATTTGGCAAAACATTCAGTACTTC. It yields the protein CASSIWQNIQYF. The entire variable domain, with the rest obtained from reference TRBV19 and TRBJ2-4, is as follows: DGGITQSPKYLFRKEGQNVTLSCEQNLNHDAMYWYRQDPGQGLRLIYYSQIVNDFQKGDIAEGYSVSREKKESFPLTVTSAQKNPTAFYLCASSIWQNIQYFGAGTRLSVL.

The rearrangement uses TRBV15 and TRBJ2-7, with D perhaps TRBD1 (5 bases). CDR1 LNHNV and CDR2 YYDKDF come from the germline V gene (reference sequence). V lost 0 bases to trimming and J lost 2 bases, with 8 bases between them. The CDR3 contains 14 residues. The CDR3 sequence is CATSRDQGPYEQYF. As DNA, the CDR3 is TGTGCCACCAGCAGAGATCAGGGTCCCTACGAGCAGTACTTC.

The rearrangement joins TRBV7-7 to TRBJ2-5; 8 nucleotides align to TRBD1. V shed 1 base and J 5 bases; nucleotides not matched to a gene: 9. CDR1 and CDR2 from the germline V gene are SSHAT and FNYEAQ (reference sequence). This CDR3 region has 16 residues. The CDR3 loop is CASSLGVRRQGETQYF. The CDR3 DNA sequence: TGTGCCAGCAGCTTAGGGGTTCGAAGACAGGGGGAGACCCAGTACTTC.

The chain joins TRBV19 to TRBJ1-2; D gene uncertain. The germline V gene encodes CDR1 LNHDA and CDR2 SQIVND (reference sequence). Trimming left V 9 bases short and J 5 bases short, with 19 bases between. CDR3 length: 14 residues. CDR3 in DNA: TGTGCCAGCTCTACCTTGATGGTAGGGTATGGCTACACCTTC. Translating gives CASSTLMVGYGYTF. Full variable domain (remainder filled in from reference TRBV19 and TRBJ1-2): DGGITQSPKYLFRKEGQNVTLSCEQNLNHDAMYWYRQDPGQGLRLIYYSQIVNDFQKGDIAEGYSVSREKKESFPLTVTSAQKNPTAFYLCASSTLMVGYGYTFGSGTRLTVV.

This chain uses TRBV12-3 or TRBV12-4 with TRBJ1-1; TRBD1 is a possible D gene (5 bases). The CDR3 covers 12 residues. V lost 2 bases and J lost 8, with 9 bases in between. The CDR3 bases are TGTGCCAGCAGTTTAATCGGGACCGAAGCTTTCTTT. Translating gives CASSLIGTEAFF.

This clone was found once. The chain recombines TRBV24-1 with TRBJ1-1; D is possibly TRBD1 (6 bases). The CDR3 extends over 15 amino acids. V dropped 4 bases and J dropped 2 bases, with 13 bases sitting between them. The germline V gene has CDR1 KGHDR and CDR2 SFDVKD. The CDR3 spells CATSEYRDLNTEAFF. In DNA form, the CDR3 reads TGTGCCACCAGTGAGTACAGGGACCTCAACACTGAAGCTTTCTTT.

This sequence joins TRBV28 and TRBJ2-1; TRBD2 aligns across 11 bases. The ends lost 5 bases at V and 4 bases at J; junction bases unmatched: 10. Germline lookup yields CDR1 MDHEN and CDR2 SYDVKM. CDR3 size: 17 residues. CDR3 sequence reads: CASSPIAGGPLYNEQFF. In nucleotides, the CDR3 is TGTGCCAGCAGTCCCATAGCGGGAGGGCCGCTTTACAATGAGCAGTTCTTC.

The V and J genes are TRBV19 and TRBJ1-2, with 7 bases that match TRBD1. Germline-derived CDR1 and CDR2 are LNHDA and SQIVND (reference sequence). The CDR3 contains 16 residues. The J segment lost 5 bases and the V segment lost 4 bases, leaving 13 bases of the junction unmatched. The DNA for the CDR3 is TGTGCCAGTAGTACCCAGACAGGGCCCACTAGGTATGGCTACACCTTC. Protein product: CASSTQTGPTRYGYTF.

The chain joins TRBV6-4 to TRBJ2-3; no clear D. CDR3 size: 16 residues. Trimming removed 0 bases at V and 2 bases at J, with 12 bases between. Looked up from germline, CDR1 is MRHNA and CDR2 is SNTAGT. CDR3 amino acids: CASSDSGEPLTDTQYF. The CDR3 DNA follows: TGTGCCAGCAGTGACTCTGGGGAACCCCTCACAGATACGCAGTATTTT.

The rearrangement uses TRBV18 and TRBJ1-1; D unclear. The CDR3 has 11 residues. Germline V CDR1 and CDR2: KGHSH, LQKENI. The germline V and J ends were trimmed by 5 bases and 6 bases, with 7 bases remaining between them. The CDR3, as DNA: TGTGCCAGCTCAGCCGGACCTGAAGCTTTCTTT. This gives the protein CASSAGPEAFF.

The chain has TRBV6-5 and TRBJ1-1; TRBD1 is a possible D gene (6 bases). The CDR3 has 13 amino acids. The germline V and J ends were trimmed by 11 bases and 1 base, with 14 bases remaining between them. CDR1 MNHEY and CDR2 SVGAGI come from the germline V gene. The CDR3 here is CAGHREANTEAFF. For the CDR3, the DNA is TGTGCCGGACACAGGGAGGCGAACACTGAAGCTTTCTTT.

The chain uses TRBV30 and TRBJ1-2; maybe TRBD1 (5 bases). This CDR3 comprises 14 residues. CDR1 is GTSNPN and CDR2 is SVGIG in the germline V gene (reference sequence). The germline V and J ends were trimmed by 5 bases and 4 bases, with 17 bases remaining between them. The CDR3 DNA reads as TGTGCCTGGCGATCGGCAGGGCGCGCCTATGGCTACACCTTC. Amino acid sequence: CAWRSAGRAYGYTF.

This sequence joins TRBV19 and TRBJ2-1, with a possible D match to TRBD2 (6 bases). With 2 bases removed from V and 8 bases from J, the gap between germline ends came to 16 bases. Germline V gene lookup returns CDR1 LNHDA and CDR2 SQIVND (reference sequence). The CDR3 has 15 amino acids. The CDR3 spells CASSIKPAEGHEQFF. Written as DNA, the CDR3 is TGTGCCAGTAGTATAAAGCCAGCGGAGGGCCATGAGCAGTTCTTC.

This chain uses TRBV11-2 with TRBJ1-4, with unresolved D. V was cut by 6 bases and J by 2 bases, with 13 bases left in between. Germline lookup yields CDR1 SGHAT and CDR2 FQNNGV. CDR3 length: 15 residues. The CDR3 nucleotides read TGTGCCAGCAGTCCCATGGGCGGCACTAATGAAAAACTGTTTTTT. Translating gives CASSPMGGTNEKLFF.

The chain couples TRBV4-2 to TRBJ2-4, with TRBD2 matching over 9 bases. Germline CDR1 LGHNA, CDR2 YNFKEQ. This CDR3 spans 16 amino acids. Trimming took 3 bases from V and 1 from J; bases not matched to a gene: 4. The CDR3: CASSQESGRAKNIQYF. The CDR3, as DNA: TGTGCCAGCAGCCAGGAAAGCGGGAGGGCCAAAAACATTCAGTACTTC.

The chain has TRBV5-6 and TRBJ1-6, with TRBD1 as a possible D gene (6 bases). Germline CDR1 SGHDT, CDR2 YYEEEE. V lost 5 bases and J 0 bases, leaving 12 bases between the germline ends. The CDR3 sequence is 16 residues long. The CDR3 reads CASRVTGSSYNSPLHF. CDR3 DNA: TGTGCCAGCAGAGTGACAGGCAGCTCCTATAATTCACCCCTCCACTTT.

DNA for the CDR3: TGTGCCAGCATGCCTTTAAATTCACCCCTCCACTTT. This sequence encodes CASMPLNSPLHF. The chain links TRBV7-2 to TRBJ1-6; D unresolved. Germline V gene sequence: CDR1 SGHTA, CDR2 FQGNSA. This CDR3 comprises 12 residues. The V and J ends lost 7 bases and 7 bases respectively, with 8 bases between them.

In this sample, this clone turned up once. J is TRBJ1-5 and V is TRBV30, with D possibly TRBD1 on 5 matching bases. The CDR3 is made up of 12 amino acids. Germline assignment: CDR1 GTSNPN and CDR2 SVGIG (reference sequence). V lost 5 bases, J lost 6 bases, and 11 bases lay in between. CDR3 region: CAWGRAAQPQHF. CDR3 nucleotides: TGTGCCTGGGGCAGGGCTGCTCAGCCCCAGCATTTT.

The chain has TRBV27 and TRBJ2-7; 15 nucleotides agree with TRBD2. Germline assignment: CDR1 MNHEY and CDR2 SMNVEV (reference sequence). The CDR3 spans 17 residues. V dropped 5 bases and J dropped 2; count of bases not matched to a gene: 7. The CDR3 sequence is CASSRGLAGGTPYEQYF. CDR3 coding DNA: TGTGCCAGCAGTCGAGGACTAGCGGGAGGGACGCCCTACGAGCAGTACTTC.

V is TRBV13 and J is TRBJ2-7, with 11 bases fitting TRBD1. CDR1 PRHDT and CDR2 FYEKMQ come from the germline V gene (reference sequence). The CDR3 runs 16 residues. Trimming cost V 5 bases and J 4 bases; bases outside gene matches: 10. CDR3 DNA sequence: TGTGCCAGCAGCAGGGGAACCGGGACAGGGGGTTACGAGCAGTACTTC. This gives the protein CASSRGTGTGGYEQYF.

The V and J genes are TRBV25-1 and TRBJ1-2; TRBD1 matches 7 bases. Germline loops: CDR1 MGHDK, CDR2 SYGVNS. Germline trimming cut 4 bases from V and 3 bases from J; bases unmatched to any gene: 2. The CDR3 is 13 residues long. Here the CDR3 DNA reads TGTGCCAGCAGTGGTACAGGGGACTATGGCTACACCTTC. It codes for CASSGTGDYGYTF.

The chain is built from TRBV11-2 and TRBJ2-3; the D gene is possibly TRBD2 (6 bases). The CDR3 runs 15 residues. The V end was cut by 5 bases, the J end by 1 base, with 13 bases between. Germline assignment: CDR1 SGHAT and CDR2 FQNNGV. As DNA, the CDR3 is TGTGCCAGCAGCCCTCTAGCGCTTCGCACAGATACGCAGTATTTT. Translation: CASSPLALRTDTQYF.

For the CDR3, the DNA is TGTGCCAGCAGCCTAAACACTGAAGCTTTCTTT. Its protein product is CASSLNTEAFF. The V gene is TRBV11-2, the J gene TRBJ1-1; D not certain. Per germline, CDR1 SGHAT and CDR2 FQNNGV. The CDR3 extends over 11 amino acids. V lost 5 bases and J lost 2, with 3 bases in between.

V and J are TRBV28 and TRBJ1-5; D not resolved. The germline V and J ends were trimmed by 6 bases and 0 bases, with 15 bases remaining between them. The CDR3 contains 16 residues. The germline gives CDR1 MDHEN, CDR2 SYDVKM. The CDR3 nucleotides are TGTGCCAGCAGACGAAGCCAGATTTATAGCAATCAGCCCCAGCATTTT. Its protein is CASRRSQIYSNQPQHF.

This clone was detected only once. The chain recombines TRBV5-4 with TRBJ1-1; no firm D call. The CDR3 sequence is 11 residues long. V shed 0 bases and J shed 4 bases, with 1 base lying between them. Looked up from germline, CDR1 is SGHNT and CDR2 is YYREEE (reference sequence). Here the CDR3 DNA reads TGTGCCAGCAGCTTGGGCACTGAAGCTTTCTTT. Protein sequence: CASSLGTEAFF.